The 27 T cell receptor beta chains in this list originate from one sample, sequenced in a study of CD8 T cells in ankylosing spondylitis (dated by TCRdb to about 2017). The method behind the library was 5' RACE. For sequencing, an Illumina HiSeq 2500 was employed. Using fastp at Q25 and MiXCR, TCRdb reprocessed the public reads and kept productive beta chains. One record per CDR3 amino acid sequence lists the most common genes and DNA. Counted in this sample were 210,000 or so distinct CDR3 sequences; over 7% of them appeared once. The biggest ten clones account for 4.8% of the sample. The material sequenced was blood, either unsorted or a sorted T cell fraction (not recorded which). These receptors were obtained from a female donor with ankylosing spondylitis or in good health (not recorded which).

This clonotype was seen many times. The V and J genes are TRBV12-3 or TRBV12-4 and TRBJ1-3, with D possibly matching TRBD1 (5 bases). The CDR3 is 18 residues long. The V and J ends lost 7 bases and 0 bases respectively, with 22 bases between them. DNA for the CDR3: TGTGCCAGCACAGTTTTTGCCATGACAGCCTCCTCTGGAAACACCATATATTTT. Protein sequence: CASTVFAMTASSGNTIYF.

At least ten counts were recorded for this clonotype. The chain is built from TRBV13 and TRBJ2-1; no clear D gene. V was cut by 4 bases and J by 13 bases, with 14 bases left in between. The CDR3 length is 12 residues. Looked up from germline, CDR1 is PRHDT and CDR2 is FYEKMQ (reference sequence). DNA for the CDR3: TGTGCCAGCAGCTCCGGTCGCCAAAAACAGTTCTTC. The encoded protein is CASSSGRQKQFF.

In its sample, this clonotype was seen a few times. A clone one base away is much larger, so this may be a read error. This chain links TRBV20-1 with TRBJ1-1, with TRBD1 identical over 11 bases. The CDR3 runs 17 residues. Germline V gene lookup returns CDR1 DFQATT and CDR2 SNEGSKA (reference sequence). As DNA, the CDR3 is TGCTGTGCTAGAGCGAGGACAGGGGGCTGGAGGAACACTGAAGCTTTCTTT. Amino acids: CCARARTGGWRNTEAFF.

This clonotype showed up many times. The CDR3: CATSDLAASTDTQYF. The DNA for the CDR3 is TGTGCCACCAGTGACCTAGCTGCTAGCACAGATACGCAGTATTTT. The rearrangement links TRBV24-1 to TRBJ2-3; maybe TRBD2 (5 bases). V was clipped by 4 bases and J by 0 bases, with 10 bases between them. CDR1 and CDR2 from the germline V gene are KGHDR and SFDVKD. The CDR3 runs 15 residues.

The genes are TRBV7-9 and TRBJ2-7; maybe TRBD2 (6 bases). Trimming pared 1 base from V and 7 bases from J, leaving 14 bases between. CDR3 length: 14 amino acids. Germline loops: CDR1 SEHNR, CDR2 FQNEAQ (reference sequence). The CDR3 bases are TGTGCCAGCAGCTTAGGGTCCGGGAGCCTTGAGCAGTACTTC. Protein: CASSLGSGSLEQYF.

In this sample, this clonotype turned up many times. The chain joins TRBV20-1 to TRBJ2-1; TRBD2 matches at 12 bases. The V segment lost 6 bases and the J segment 9 bases; nucleotides outside the gene matches: 15. CDR1 is DFQATT and CDR2 is SNEGSKA in the germline V gene (reference sequence). CDR3 length equals 16 residues. The DNA for the CDR3 is TGCAGTGCCCCGCGAGGGAGACTAGCGGGAGTGGGTGAGCAGTTCTTC. Translation gives CSAPRGRLAGVGEQFF.

This clonotype was observed many times. The rearrangement joins TRBV5-1 to TRBJ1-4, with no clear D. V was shortened by 4 bases and J by 0 bases, with 10 bases between the two germline ends. The CDR3 is 15 residues long. In germline, CDR1 is SGHRS, CDR2 YFSETQ. DNA for the CDR3: TGCGCCAGCAGCCCGGTAGTTGCAACTAATGAAAAACTGTTTTTT. It translates to CASSPVVATNEKLFF. The whole variable domain, remainder taken from reference TRBV5-1 and TRBJ1-4, is KAGVTQTPRYLIKTRGQQVTLSCSPISGHRSVSWYQQTPGQGLQFLFEYFSETQRNKGNFPGRFSGRQFSNSRSEMNVSTLELGDSALYLCASSPVVATNEKLFFGSGTQLSVL.

This clonotype was seen repeatedly, ten times or more. The CDR3 DNA sequence: TGTGCCAGCAGCCCGGGACAGGGCCTAAACACCATATATTTT. Translation: CASSPGQGLNTIYF. This chain uses TRBV7-9 with TRBJ1-3; TRBD1 matches at 9 bases. Losses at the gene ends were 5 bases for V and 6 bases for J; bases not matched to a gene: 5. Germline V CDR1 and CDR2: SEHNR, FQNEAQ (reference sequence). This CDR3 comprises 14 residues.

This clonotype was seen repeatedly, ten times or more. This sequence joins TRBV20-1 and TRBJ2-7; tentatively, D is TRBD1 or TRBD2 (5 bases each). CDR3 length equals 12 residues. The germline CDR1 and CDR2 sequences are DFQATT and SNEGSKA (reference sequence). The ends were cut back, 6 bases at V and 5 bases at J, with 14 bases in the middle. CDR3 amino acids: CSANRGTHEQYF. Written as DNA, the CDR3 is TGCAGTGCAAACCGAGGGACCCACGAGCAGTACTTC.

This clonotype was seen repeatedly, ten times or more. This chain connects TRBV24-1 to TRBJ2-7, with D possibly TRBD2 on 6 matching bases. V lost 4 bases, J lost 0 bases, and 15 bases lay in between. This CDR3 comprises 16 residues. The germline V gene encodes CDR1 KGHDR and CDR2 SFDVKD. This CDR3 reads CATSDPRRGRSYEQYF. CDR3 bases: TGTGCCACCAGTGACCCAAGGAGGGGACGCTCCTACGAGCAGTACTTC.

This clonotype was picked up many times. The chain recombines TRBV12-3 or TRBV12-4 with TRBJ1-3; 10 nucleotides align to TRBD1. The CDR3 consists of 15 residues. V lost 6 bases to trimming and J lost 2 bases; unmatched junction nucleotides: 4. CDR3 amino acids: CASSRGQGAGNTIYF. The CDR3 nucleotides read TGTGCCAGCAGCCGCGGACAGGGGGCTGGAAACACCATATATTTT.

V gene TRBV28 combines with J gene TRBJ2-3, with D possibly TRBD1 on 5 matching bases. This CDR3 is built from 12 residues. Germline-derived CDR1 and CDR2 are MDHEN and SYDVKM. V lost 7 bases and J lost 6, with 11 bases in between. The CDR3 reads CASTGLGDTQYF. CDR3 sequence (DNA): TGTGCCAGCACAGGGCTGGGTGATACGCAGTATTTT.

This clonotype was seen many times. This chain links TRBV20-1 with TRBJ2-3, with D possibly matching TRBD2 (5 bases). This CDR3 spans 14 amino acids. In germline, CDR1 is DFQATT, CDR2 SNEGSKA (reference sequence). Trimming pared 3 bases from V and 2 bases from J, leaving 12 bases between. CDR3 nucleotide sequence: TGCAGTGCTAGTCTGTCGGGGTCCACAGATACGCAGTATTTT. Translation gives CSASLSGSTDTQYF.

The sample holds many counts of this clonotype. CDR3 bases: TGTGCCAGCAGCTTACCGAGCGGGACCCCCTACAATGAGCAGTTCTTC. This encodes CASSLPSGTPYNEQFF. The chain employs TRBV7-2 and TRBJ2-1, with 7 bases lining up with TRBD2. V dropped 2 bases and J dropped 2; count of bases not matched to a gene: 6. The germline gives CDR1 SGHTA, CDR2 FQGNSA. CDR3 length: 16 amino acids.

This clonotype was seen repeatedly, ten times or more. The V gene is TRBV5-1, the J gene TRBJ2-5; TRBD1 matches at 7 bases. Germline V gene sequence: CDR1 SGHRS, CDR2 YFSETQ. V lost 3 bases and J lost 4; bases outside the gene matches: 6. The CDR3 is 14 amino acids. The CDR3 loop reads CASSSDRVGETQYF. CDR3 DNA sequence: TGCGCCAGCAGCTCTGACAGGGTTGGAGAGACCCAGTACTTC.

This chain uses TRBV9 with TRBJ1-2, with a possible D match to TRBD1 (6 bases). The CDR3 has 15 amino acids. Deletions cut 4 bases from V and 5 bases from J, with 18 bases between. The germline CDR1 and CDR2 sequences are SGDLS and YYNGEE. This CDR3 reads CASSTGGGQRYGYTF. The CDR3, as DNA: TGTGCCAGCAGCACGGGGGGGGGGCAGCGGTATGGCTACACCTTC.

V is TRBV7-9 and J is TRBJ1-1; weak D call: TRBD1 (6 bases). The CDR3 consists of 14 residues. The V end was cut by 5 bases, the J end by 6 bases, with 16 bases between. Germline V gene sequence: CDR1 SEHNR, CDR2 FQNEAQ (reference sequence). The CDR3 DNA reads TGTGCCAGCAGCCTTAACAGGGAAAGGGCTGAAGCTTTCTTT. Translated, it gives CASSLNRERAEAFF.

This clonotype was seen ten or more times. This chain joins TRBV4-2 and TRBJ2-3; 8 bases fit TRBD2. J gave up 2 bases and V 1 base, and 5 bases lay outside the gene matches. The CDR3 length is 16 residues. From germline, CDR1 is LGHNA and CDR2 YNFKEQ. The CDR3 loop is CASSQGSGNPTDTQYF. The DNA of the CDR3 is TGTGCCAGCAGCCAAGGTAGCGGGAACCCCACAGATACGCAGTATTTT.

Ten or more counts support this clonotype. V usage is TRBV4-1 and J usage is TRBJ2-1, with 9 bases that match TRBD2. From germline, CDR1 is MGHRA and CDR2 YSYEKL. V was clipped by 1 base and J by 5 bases; unmatched bases: 3. This CDR3 spans 15 amino acids. CDR3 nucleotides: TGCGCCAGCAGCCAAGGGACTAGCGTTAACAATGAGCAGTTCTTC. It yields the protein CASSQGTSVNNEQFF.

This clonotype came up many times. The V call is TRBV6-1, the J call TRBJ2-5, with 13 bases matching TRBD2. The ends lost 6 bases at V and 5 bases at J; junction bases unmatched: 6. The CDR3 totals 15 residues. Germline lookup yields CDR1 MNHNS and CDR2 SASEGT. The CDR3 coding sequence is TGTGCCAGCAGCGCTGGGACTAGCGGGACTGAGACCCAGTACTTC. It is translated as CASSAGTSGTETQYF.

This clonotype was seen at least ten times. The chain is built from TRBV11-2 and TRBJ2-3, with 7 bases fitting TRBD2. This CDR3 comprises 15 residues. From germline, CDR1 is SGHAT and CDR2 FQNNGV. V shed 1 base, J shed 4 bases, and the junction held 5 bases outside the gene matches. The CDR3 DNA follows: TGTGCCAGCAGCTTAGGCGGGAGAAGGTCAGATACGCAGTATTTT. It yields the protein CASSLGGRRSDTQYF.

The V call is TRBV13, the J call TRBJ2-2, with 7 nucleotides matching TRBD1. Germline trimming cut 4 bases from V and 2 bases from J; bases unmatched to any gene: 7. The CDR3 runs 16 residues. CDR1 is PRHDT, CDR2 FYEKMQ, per germline (reference sequence). The CDR3, as DNA: TGTGCCAGCAGCTGGCAAGGGGGCGCAAACACCGGGGAGCTGTTTTTT. Its translation is CASSWQGGANTGELFF. Drawing the rest from reference TRBV13 and TRBJ2-2, the complete variable domain is AAGVIQSPRHLIKEKRETATLKCYPIPRHDTVYWYQQGPGQDPQFLISFYEKMQSDKGSIPDRFSAQQFSDYHSELNMSSLELGDSALYFCASSWQGGANTGELFFGEGSRLTVL.

For this clonotype: A clone one base away is much larger, so this may be a read error. The genes are TRBV7-2 and TRBJ2-4, with D maybe TRBD1 (5 bases). Germline loops: CDR1 SGHTA, CDR2 FQGNSA. V was cut by 2 bases and J by 2 bases, with 16 bases left in between. This CDR3 has 17 residues. As DNA, the CDR3 is TGTACCAGCAGCTTACCCAGTGCAGGGATTACCAAAAACATTCAGTACTTC. Its protein is CTSSLPSAGITKNIQYF.

The sample holds a few counts of this clonotype. The gene calls are TRBV4-1 and TRBJ1-1; possible D gene TRBD1, 5 bases. Germline V lookup: CDR1 MGHRA, CDR2 YSYEKL. This CDR3 spans 17 amino acids. The germline V and J ends were trimmed by 0 bases and 2 bases, with 16 bases remaining between them. The CDR3 DNA follows: TGCGCCAGCAGCCAAGATAGGTTCTGGCAGGGAAACACTGAAGCTTTCTTT. Amino acids: CASSQDRFWQGNTEAFF.

The table lists this clonotype with many counts. The chain links TRBV5-1 to TRBJ2-2; D remains unclear. The germline V gene has CDR1 SGHRS and CDR2 YFSETQ. This CDR3 comprises 14 residues. Between the trimmed V and J ends, which lost 5 bases and 2 bases, there was a span of 10 bases. The CDR3 region has the DNA TGCGCCAGCAGACCCGGGCCAAACACCGGGGAGCTGTTTTTT. This encodes CASRPGPNTGELFF.

This clonotype came up many times. The chain joins TRBV27 to TRBJ2-1; the D gene is possibly TRBD2 (6 bases). The CDR3 has 13 amino acids. Germline lookup yields CDR1 MNHEY and CDR2 SMNVEV (reference sequence). V lost 2 bases to trimming and J lost 9 bases, with 11 bases between them. CDR3 bases: TGTGCCAGCAGTTTAGCGTTCGGGGGTGAGCAGTTCTTC. As protein: CASSLAFGGEQFF.

The table lists this clonotype with many counts. V is TRBV2 and J is TRBJ1-2; D unclear. Per germline, CDR1 SNHLY and CDR2 FYNNEI. There are 13 residues in the CDR3. Trimming pared 8 bases from V and 0 bases from J, leaving 10 bases between. The CDR3 loop reads CASLPAPNYGYTF. In DNA form, the CDR3 reads TGTGCCAGCCTTCCAGCCCCTAACTATGGCTACACCTTC.